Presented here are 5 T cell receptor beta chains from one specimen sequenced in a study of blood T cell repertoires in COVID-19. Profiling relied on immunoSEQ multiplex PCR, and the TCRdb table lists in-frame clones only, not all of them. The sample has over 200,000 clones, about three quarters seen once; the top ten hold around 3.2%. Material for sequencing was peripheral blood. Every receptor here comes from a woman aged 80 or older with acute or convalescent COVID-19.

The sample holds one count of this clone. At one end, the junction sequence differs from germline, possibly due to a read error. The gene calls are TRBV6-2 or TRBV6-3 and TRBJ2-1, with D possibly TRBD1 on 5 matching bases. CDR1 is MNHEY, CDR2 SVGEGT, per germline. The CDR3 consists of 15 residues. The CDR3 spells CASTYWGRSYNEQFF. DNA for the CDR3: TGTGCCAGCACTTACTGGGGCCGCTCCTACAATGAGCAGTTCTTC.

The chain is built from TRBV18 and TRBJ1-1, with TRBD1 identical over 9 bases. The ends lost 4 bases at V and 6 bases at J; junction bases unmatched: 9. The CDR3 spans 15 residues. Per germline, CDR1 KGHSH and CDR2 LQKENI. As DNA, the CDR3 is TGTGCCAGCTCACTTAAACAGGGGGCTGGCGCTGAAGCTTTCTTT. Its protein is CASSLKQGAGAEAFF.

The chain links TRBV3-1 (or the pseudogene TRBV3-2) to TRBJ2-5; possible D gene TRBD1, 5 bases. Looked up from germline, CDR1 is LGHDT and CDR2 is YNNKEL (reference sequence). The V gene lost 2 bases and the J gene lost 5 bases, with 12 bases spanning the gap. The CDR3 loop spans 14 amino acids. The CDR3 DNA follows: TGTGCCAGCAGCCAAAGGGGCTCCAGGGAGACCCAGTACTTC. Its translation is CASSQRGSRETQYF.

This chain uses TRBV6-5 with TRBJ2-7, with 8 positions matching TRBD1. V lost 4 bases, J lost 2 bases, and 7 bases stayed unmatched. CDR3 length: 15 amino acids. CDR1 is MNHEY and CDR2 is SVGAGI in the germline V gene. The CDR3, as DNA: TGTGCCAGCAGTTCACCCCCGGGACAGGCCTACGAGCAGTACTTC. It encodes CASSSPPGQAYEQYF.

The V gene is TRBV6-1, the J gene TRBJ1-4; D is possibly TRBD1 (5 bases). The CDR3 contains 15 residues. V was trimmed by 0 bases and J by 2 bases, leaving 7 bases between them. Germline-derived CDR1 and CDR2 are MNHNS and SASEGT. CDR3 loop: CASSEAGVTNEKLFF. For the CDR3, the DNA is TGTGCCAGCAGTGAAGCAGGGGTTACTAATGAAAAACTGTTTTTT.